Given below is one T cell receptor (beta chain) in context. Its antigen remains unknown. This entry comes from a study of CD8+ T cells in alopecia areata. Looking at the study overall: For the treated group, dosing was oral tofacitinib at 5 to 10 mg twice daily. For treated patients, severity scores reflected the percentage of scalp area affected. Broader study findings: Clonality was higher in lesional than normal scalp, especially in alopecia totalis/universalis. Expanded CD8+ clones among the top 100, as well as scalp clonality, were significantly decreased by tofacitinib.

Reverse transcribed after extraction, RNA yielded cDNA as the sequencing template. TCRdb keeps only in-frame clones here, not all; method: immunoSEQ multiplex PCR. The table includes 90,000 to 150,000 clones, 53% detected once. Trimming stripped 5 bases from V and 0 bases from J, with 11 bases between. Germline V gene sequence: CDR1 SQVTM, CDR2 ANQGSEA. CDR3 length equals 14 residues. Treatment indicated: oral pan-JAK inhibitor, 5-10 mg twice daily. This clonotype was obtained from a human donor with alopecia areata. The chain recombines TRBV29-1 with TRBJ2-4; D remains unclear. The sequencing here drew on CD4+ T cells sorted from blood, taken at week 4, from a patient treated with tofacitinib. DNA for the CDR3: TGCAGCGTTTCACAGCTACTAGCCAAAAACATTCAGTACTTC. Protein sequence: CSVSQLLAKNIQYF.